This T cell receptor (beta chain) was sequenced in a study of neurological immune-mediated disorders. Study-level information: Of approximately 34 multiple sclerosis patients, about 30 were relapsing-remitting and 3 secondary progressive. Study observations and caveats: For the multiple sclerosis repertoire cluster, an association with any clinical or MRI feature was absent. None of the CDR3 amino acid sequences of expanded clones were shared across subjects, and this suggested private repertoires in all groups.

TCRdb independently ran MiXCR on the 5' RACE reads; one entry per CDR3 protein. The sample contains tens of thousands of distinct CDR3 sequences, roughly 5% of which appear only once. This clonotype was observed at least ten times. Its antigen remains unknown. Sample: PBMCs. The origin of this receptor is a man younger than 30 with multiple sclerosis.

CDR3 sequence (DNA): TGCAGTGCCGCCAACAGGGGGCTGAGATACGAGCAGTACTTC. Translating gives CSAANRGLRYEQYF. The chain is built from TRBV20-1 and TRBJ2-7; 9 positions agree with TRBD1. The CDR3 contains 14 residues. The germline V gene encodes CDR1 DFQATT and CDR2 SNEGSKA (reference sequence). The trim removed 6 bases at V and 4 bases at J, leaving 10 bases unmatched.